This T cell receptor beta chain was obtained from a study of shared clonotypes between healthy human individuals. Using immunoSEQ multiplex PCR, the repertoire was profiled, and TCRdb retains in-frame clones only, with some absent. This sample has about 2.3 million clones, with 90% to 95% found just once. J lost 9 bases, V lost 5 bases, and 13 bases had no gene match. Germline assignment: CDR1 SGHTA and CDR2 FQGNSA. This CDR3 is 14 amino acids long. This chain connects TRBV7-2 to TRBJ2-7; 7 bases line up with TRBD2. The sample was naive CD4+ T cells from PBMCs. Regarding subset: CD45RA+ positively selected. The clonotype was recovered from a man between 18 and 29 years old in good health. Some clones in this sample may be carry-over from other donors' samples. CDR3 nucleotide sequence: TGTGCCAGCAGCCCCGGACTAGGGGCGGTGGGGCAGTACTTC. Translation gives CASSPGLGAVGQYF.